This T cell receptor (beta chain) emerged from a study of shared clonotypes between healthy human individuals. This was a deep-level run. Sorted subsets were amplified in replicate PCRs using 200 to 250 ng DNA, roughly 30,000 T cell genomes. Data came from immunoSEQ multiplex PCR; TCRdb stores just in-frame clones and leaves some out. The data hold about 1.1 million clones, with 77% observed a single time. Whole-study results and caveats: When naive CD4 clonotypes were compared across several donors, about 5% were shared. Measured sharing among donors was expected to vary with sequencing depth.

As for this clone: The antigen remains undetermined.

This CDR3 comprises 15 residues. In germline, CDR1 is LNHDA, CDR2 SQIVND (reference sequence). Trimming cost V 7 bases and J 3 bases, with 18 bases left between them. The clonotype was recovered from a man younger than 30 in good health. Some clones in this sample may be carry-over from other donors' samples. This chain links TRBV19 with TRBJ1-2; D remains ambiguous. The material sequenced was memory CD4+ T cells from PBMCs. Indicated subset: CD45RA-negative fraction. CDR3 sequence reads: CASNRRAPPDYGYTF. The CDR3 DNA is TGTGCCAGTAACCGACGCGCCCCTCCGGACTATGGCTACACCTTC.